This TCR beta chain emerged from a study of beta chain features in type 1 diabetes. About the research overall: When patients were set against healthy donors, age, gender and cell yields were similar. Study conclusions and caveats: Type 1 diabetes patients had moderately but significantly shorter TCRB CDR3s in all four CD4+ subsets. HLA influence on TCRB rearrangement stayed unresolved here.

The authors sorted CD4+ naive, central memory, regulatory and stem cell-like memory cells via CD45RO/CCR7/CD25/CD127/CD95/CD27. A remark on this clone: Antigen unknown.

The CDR3 has 16 residues. Germline CDR1 is MDHEN and CDR2 is SYDVKM. The ends were cut back, 6 bases at V and 0 bases at J, with 17 bases in the middle. Expressed TCRB transcripts were sequenced because the entire RNA isolate underwent reverse transcription. Roughly 3.5 million reads per sample on average were obtained from naive, central memory and regulatory T cell samples. Sequencing used immunoSEQ multiplex PCR; TCRdb keeps in-frame clones, though not all of them. Counted here are some 290,000 clones, around 25% occurring once; the ten biggest clones make up about 0.012%. The specimen was naive CD4+ T cells from blood. The receptor comes from a woman in her thirties with type 1 diabetes. The chain combines TRBV28 with TRBJ2-5, with a weak D call TRBD2 (6 bases). In DNA form, the CDR3 reads TGTGCCAGCAGGCCTTGGGGATGGGGGGACCAAGAGACCCAGTACTTC. Translated, it gives CASRPWGWGDQETQYF.